These 30 T cell receptor beta chains originate from one sample sequenced in a study of T cell changes during pregnancy in multiple sclerosis. Clones were read by immunoSEQ multiplex PCR, and TCRdb kept only the in-frame ones, dropping some. The sample lists 35,000 to 45,000 clones; around 92% were seen once. The starting material was CD4+ T cells from peripheral blood mononuclear cells, obtained in the second trimester of pregnancy. Every receptor here comes from a female donor in good health, enrolled as a control in a pregnancy study.

The CDR3 sequence is CASSPGLPRTEAFF. CDR3 coding DNA: TGTGCCAGCAGCCCAGGACTCCCCAGGACTGAAGCTTTCTTT. This rearrangement joins TRBV14 to TRBJ1-1; D gene unclear. This CDR3 contains 14 residues. CDR1 and CDR2 (germline): SGHDN, FVKESK. Trimming took 4 bases from V and 5 from J, leaving 14 bases between them.

CDR3 sequence: CASSTLASGTDTQYF. The CDR3 DNA reads TGTGCCAGTAGTACCTTAGCGTCAGGCACAGATACGCAGTATTTT. V is TRBV19 and J is TRBJ2-3; a possible D gene is TRBD2 (5 bases). V shed 4 bases and J shed 1 base, with 12 bases lying between them. There are 15 residues in the CDR3. Germline V gene sequence: CDR1 LNHDA, CDR2 SQIVND (reference sequence). Supplemented by reference TRBV19 and TRBJ2-3, the full variable domain reads DGGITQSPKYLFRKEGQNVTLSCEQNLNHDAMYWYRQDPGQGLRLIYYSQIVNDFQKGDIAEGYSVSREKKESFPLTVTSAQKNPTAFYLCASSTLASGTDTQYFGPGTRLTVL.

The chain has TRBV19 and TRBJ2-1; D is undetermined. V dropped 5 bases and J dropped 4 bases, with 12 bases sitting between them. CDR1 LNHDA and CDR2 SQIVND come from the germline V gene (reference sequence). This CDR3 comprises 14 residues. The CDR3 loop is CASSPPRGYNEQFF. The CDR3 DNA reads TGTGCCAGTAGTCCCCCTAGAGGATACAATGAGCAGTTCTTC.

This chain links TRBV7-9 with TRBJ2-3; 12 nucleotides line up with TRBD2. Per the germline V gene, CDR1 is SEHNR and CDR2 is FQNEAQ (reference sequence). Losses at the gene ends were 5 bases for V and 1 base for J; bases not matched to a gene: 4. The CDR3 runs 16 residues. The DNA of the CDR3 is TGTGCCAGCAGCGTGACTAGCGGGGGCCGCACAGATACGCAGTATTTT. Residues: CASSVTSGGRTDTQYF.

The chain employs TRBV5-6 and TRBJ2-5, with TRBD1 identical over 7 bases. From germline, CDR1 is SGHDT and CDR2 YYEEEE. The ends lost 6 bases at V and 2 bases at J; junction bases unmatched: 13. The CDR3 totals 16 residues. The CDR3 sequence is CASIRTGWEPQETQYF. The CDR3 nucleotides read TGTGCCAGCATTCGGACAGGTTGGGAACCACAAGAGACCCAGTACTTC.

The gene calls are TRBV4-1 and TRBJ2-7; possible D gene TRBD2, 6 bases. From germline, CDR1 is MGHRA and CDR2 YSYEKL. The CDR3 sequence is 17 residues long. V was pared by 0 bases and J by 1 base, with 16 bases between. Here the CDR3 DNA reads TGCGCCAGCAGCCAAGATTTAAGGCTTCGGGGGTCCTACGAGCAGTACTTC. It is translated as CASSQDLRLRGSYEQYF.

V gene TRBV4-1 combines with J gene TRBJ1-5; no clear D. Germline V gene data show CDR1 as MGHRA and CDR2 as YSYEKL. Trimming removed 0 bases at V and 5 bases at J, with 8 bases between. The CDR3 is 14 residues long. This CDR3 reads CASSQDIGDQPQHF. CDR3 DNA sequence: TGCGCCAGCAGCCAAGACATAGGAGATCAGCCCCAGCATTTT.

This chain links TRBV4-1 with TRBJ2-1; 8 bases agree with TRBD2. There are 16 residues in the CDR3. Germline CDR1 reads MGHRA; CDR2 reads YSYEKL. Trimming took 0 bases from V and 9 from J; bases not matched to a gene: 10. The CDR3, as DNA: TGCGCCAGCAGCCAAGATACGGGACTAGTTATCGGTGAGCAGTTCTTC. This translates into CASSQDTGLVIGEQFF.

The gene calls are TRBV7-2 and TRBJ1-1; D is uncertain. The CDR3 runs 15 residues. Germline-derived CDR1 and CDR2 are SGHTA and FQGNSA. Deletions cut 1 base from V and 3 bases from J, with 12 bases between. CDR3 DNA: TGTGCCAGCAGCTTAGTTGTCCTCCGGGACACTGAAGCTTTCTTT. Protein: CASSLVVLRDTEAFF.

The chain links TRBV11-2 to TRBJ1-1; no definite D call. The CDR3 runs to 14 residues. V shed 5 bases and J shed 4 bases, with 14 bases lying between them. Looked up from germline, CDR1 is SGHAT and CDR2 is FQNNGV. In nucleotides, the CDR3 is TGTGCCAGCAGCAATCGGAGGGTAGGCACTGAAGCTTTCTTT. Translating gives CASSNRRVGTEAFF.

The chain is built from TRBV6-1 and TRBJ1-1; the D is unclear. V lost 3 bases to trimming and J lost 4 bases, with 15 bases between them. Germline V gene data show CDR1 as MNHNS and CDR2 as SASEGT. This CDR3 comprises 15 residues. CDR3 amino acids: CASSEGRVVFTEAFF. In DNA form, the CDR3 reads TGTGCCAGCAGTGAGGGGAGGGTTGTGTTCACTGAAGCTTTCTTT.

V gene TRBV7-2 combines with J gene TRBJ2-3, with a weak D call TRBD1 (5 bases). Germline lookup yields CDR1 SGHTA and CDR2 FQGNSA. The V end was cut by 6 bases, the J end by 11 bases, with 18 bases between. This CDR3 region has 13 residues. This CDR3 reads CASSQNQGEGQYF. The DNA for the CDR3 is TGTGCCAGCAGTCAGAACCAGGGCGAAGGGCAGTATTTT. The whole variable domain, remainder taken from reference TRBV7-2 and TRBJ2-3, is GAGVSQSPSNKVTEKGKDVELRCDPISGHTALYWYRQSLGQGLEFLIYFQGNSAPDKSGLPSDRFSAERTGGSVSTLTIQRTQQEDSAVYLCASSQNQGEGQYFGPGTRLTVL.

This sequence joins TRBV10-3 and TRBJ1-2; TRBD1 matches at 7 bases. Germline V CDR1 and CDR2: ENHRY, SYGVKD. CDR3 length equals 13 residues. With 10 bases clipped from V and 2 bases from J, the junction kept 7 bases outside the gene matches. In nucleotides, the CDR3 is TGTGCCACCGTTAGGGACAGCAACTATGGCTACACCTTC. This encodes CATVRDSNYGYTF.

Worth noting for this clone: One end of the junction is discordant with germline, which a read error may explain. This sample includes further DNA sequences coding for the same CDR3. V usage is TRBV5-6 and J usage is TRBJ1-1, with D unresolved. From germline, CDR1 is SGHDT and CDR2 YYEEEE. This CDR3 has 15 amino acids. The CDR3 loop is CASRPLQKTYTEAFF. Written as DNA, the CDR3 is TGTGCCAGCAGGCCTTTACAGAAAACGTACACTGAGGCTTTCTTT.

This sequence joins TRBV28 and TRBJ2-7; the D is unclear. CDR3 length: 14 residues. The ends were cut back, 1 base at V and 7 bases at J, with 14 bases in the middle. Germline CDR1 is MDHEN and CDR2 is SYDVKM. CDR3 nucleotides: TGTGCCAGCAGTTTATCCCGCAGGTTCCGGGAGCAGTACTTC. Protein: CASSLSRRFREQYF.

The gene calls are TRBV2 and TRBJ2-2, with TRBD1 identical over 10 bases. V dropped 6 bases and J dropped 4; count of bases not matched to a gene: 5. This CDR3 spans 15 amino acids. Germline CDR1 reads SNHLY; CDR2 reads FYNNEI. As DNA, the CDR3 is TGTGCCAGCAGAGGAGACAGGGGGCCCACCGGGGAGCTGTTTTTT. Residues: CASRGDRGPTGELFF.

The chain carries TRBV11-2 and TRBJ1-4; D not certain. This CDR3 region has 15 residues. Germline V gene data show CDR1 as SGHAT and CDR2 as FQNNGV. V dropped 5 bases and J dropped 3 bases, with 13 bases sitting between them. CDR3 sequence: CASSPAGGSNEKLFF. The CDR3, as DNA: TGTGCCAGCAGCCCCGCAGGCGGGTCTAATGAAAAACTGTTTTTT.

The rearrangement uses TRBV7-9 and TRBJ2-4; 9 positions agree with TRBD2. This CDR3 is built from 18 residues. Germline CDR1 and CDR2: SEHNR and FQNEAQ (reference sequence). Trimming took 2 bases from V and 0 from J; bases not matched to a gene: 8. This CDR3 is CASSLLPSGILAKNIQYF. The CDR3 DNA reads TGTGCCAGCAGCTTATTACCTAGCGGGATACTAGCCAAAAACATTCAGTACTTC. Full variable domain (rest looked up from reference TRBV7-9 and TRBJ2-4): DTGVSQNPRHKITKRGQNVTFRCDPISEHNRLYWYRQTLGQGPEFLTYFQNEAQLEKSRLLSDRFSAERPKGSFSTLEIQRTEQGDSAMYLCASSLLPSGILAKNIQYFGAGTRLSVL.

The chain recombines TRBV28 with TRBJ2-1; 8 bases are a match to TRBD1. The CDR3 contains 16 residues. Looked up from germline, CDR1 is MDHEN and CDR2 is SYDVKM. The junction had 12 bases not matched to a gene; V was cut back by 5 bases and J by 6 bases. Written as DNA, the CDR3 is TGTGCCAGCAGTCCCCAGACAGGGGCCTCTTTCAATGAGCAGTTCTTC. Translating it yields CASSPQTGASFNEQFF.

In regard to this clone: At one of its ends the junction is not consistent with the germline gene, which may arise from a read error. This chain connects TRBV5-1 to TRBJ2-5; 11 bases agree with TRBD1. From germline, CDR1 is SGHRS and CDR2 YFSETQ. The CDR3 is 16 residues long. The CDR3 region has the DNA TGCGCCAGCAGGCCTGCCCCGGGACAGGGGGAAGAGGCCCAGTACTTC. It yields the protein CASRPAPGQGEEAQYF.

The chain couples TRBV27 to TRBJ2-7, with 7 bases that match TRBD1. The germline V gene has CDR1 MNHEY and CDR2 SMNVEV (reference sequence). This CDR3 spans 14 amino acids. V lost 4 bases, J lost 2 bases, and 5 bases stayed unmatched. The CDR3 bases are TGTGCCAGCAGTTCGACAGGGCTCCCCTACGAGCAGTACTTC. This translates into CASSSTGLPYEQYF.

V and J are TRBV5-1 and TRBJ1-1, with D maybe TRBD1 (5 bases). Germline V gene lookup returns CDR1 SGHRS and CDR2 YFSETQ. The CDR3 is 14 residues long. V dropped 2 bases and J dropped 4 bases, with 12 bases sitting between them. The CDR3 DNA reads as TGCGCCAGCAGCTTTGGGGCGCAGGGCACTGAAGCTTTCTTT. Translating it yields CASSFGAQGTEAFF.

The genes are TRBV5-1 and TRBJ2-3; possible D gene TRBD2, 5 bases. V gave up 0 bases and J gave up 3 bases, with 8 bases separating them. Germline CDR1 is SGHRS and CDR2 is YFSETQ. CDR3 length: 14 residues. The DNA of the CDR3 is TGCGCCAGCAGCTTGGGGCTAGCAACAGATACGCAGTATTTT. Translation gives CASSLGLATDTQYF.

V usage is TRBV6-5 and J usage is TRBJ1-2; D gene unclear. From germline, CDR1 is MNHEY and CDR2 SVGAGI. The germline V and J ends were trimmed by 2 bases and 8 bases, with 12 bases remaining between them. This CDR3 contains 13 residues. CDR3 amino acids: CASSYDGPSGYTF. In DNA, the CDR3 is TGTGCCAGCAGTTACGATGGCCCCTCGGGCTACACCTTC.

The chain has TRBV28 and TRBJ2-1; 8 nucleotides line up with TRBD2. V trimming: 1 base; J trimming: 5 bases; junction bases outside the gene matches: 4. Germline loops: CDR1 MDHEN, CDR2 SYDVKM. The CDR3 consists of 15 residues. The CDR3, as DNA: TGTGCCAGCAGTTTATACCCAGCGGGAGACAATGAGCAGTTCTTC. The encoded protein is CASSLYPAGDNEQFF.

The V and J genes are TRBV9 and TRBJ2-2; 7 bases agree with TRBD2. The CDR3 has 15 residues. Trimming at V came to 3 bases and at J to 5 bases, leaving 7 bases not matched to a gene. Germline V CDR1 and CDR2: SGDLS, YYNGEE. For the CDR3, the DNA is TGTGCCAGCAGCGCGGGCGGGGGTTTTACCGGGGAGCTGTTTTTT. This codes for CASSAGGGFTGELFF.

The rearrangement uses TRBV28 and TRBJ1-4; 9 nucleotides align to TRBD1. The CDR3 length is 14 residues. Germline CDR1 MDHEN, CDR2 SYDVKM. V was pared by 7 bases and J by 8 bases, with 8 bases of the junction left unmatched. CDR3 coding DNA: TGTGCCAGCACCCCAGGGACAGGGAGAGAAAAACTGTTTTTT. Translating it yields CASTPGTGREKLFF.

This clone was counted a single time. This rearrangement joins TRBV5-6 to TRBJ1-1, with D unclear. Germline V gene sequence: CDR1 SGHDT, CDR2 YYEEEE. Trimming removed 4 bases from V and 8 bases from J, with 18 bases in between. This CDR3 has 14 amino acids. The CDR3 loop is CASSPRWRVGEAFF. The CDR3 DNA is TGTGCCAGCAGCCCGAGGTGGAGGGTAGGCGAAGCTTTCTTT.

CDR3 coding DNA: TGTGCCAGCTCACCACCGGGACTAGGGGTCGGCACCGGGGAGCTGTTTTTT. Amino acids: CASSPPGLGVGTGELFF. V gene TRBV18 combines with J gene TRBJ2-2, with 8 bases matching TRBD2. After removal of 0 bases from V and 4 bases from J, the junction contained 7 bases not matched to a gene. Germline-derived CDR1 and CDR2 are KGHSH and LQKENI. The CDR3 is made up of 17 amino acids. The full variable domain, with the rest looked up from reference TRBV18 and TRBJ2-2, is NAGVMQNPRHLVRRRGQEARLRCSPMKGHSHVYWYRQLPEEGLKFMVYLQKENIIDESGMPKERFSAEFPKEGPSILRIQQVVRGDSAAYFCASSPPGLGVGTGELFFGEGSRLTVL.

This clone was detected once. The V gene is TRBV5-1, the J gene TRBJ2-4; D gene uncertain. Germline values: CDR1 SGHRS, CDR2 YFSETQ. The CDR3 spans 15 residues. V shed 0 bases and J shed 5 bases, with 12 bases lying between them. CDR3 in DNA: TGCGCCAGCAGCTTGGCCCTGAGTGTGCAAAACATTCAGTACTTC. It yields the protein CASSLALSVQNIQYF.